The 15 T cell receptor beta chains below were found in one sample sequenced in a study of cytomegalovirus exposure and HLA in healthy donors. Amplification used 60 Vbeta primers and 13 Jbeta primers. Sequencing used immunoSEQ multiplex PCR; TCRdb keeps in-frame clones, though not all of them. Here the sample spans some 170,000 clones, roughly 80% being singletons. The specimen sequenced was PBMCs. These receptors originate from a middle-aged man in good health and CMV-seronegative.

The chain combines TRBV7-9 with TRBJ1-2; 9 nucleotides line up with TRBD1. J lost 4 bases, V lost 1 base, and 7 bases had no gene match. This CDR3 has 16 residues. CDR1 SEHNR and CDR2 FQNEAQ come from the germline V gene (reference sequence). The DNA for the CDR3 is TGTGCCAGCAGCTTAGGAATGGAACAGGGGGCCTATGGCTACACCTTC. It codes for CASSLGMEQGAYGYTF.

This chain joins TRBV19 and TRBJ2-1; possible D gene TRBD1, 5 bases. The CDR3 spans 15 residues. Looked up from germline, CDR1 is LNHDA and CDR2 is SQIVND (reference sequence). The V and J ends lost 6 bases and 0 bases respectively, with 12 bases between them. Written as DNA, the CDR3 is TGTGCCAGTAGCCGACAGACAATCTCCTACAATGAGCAGTTCTTC. It encodes CASSRQTISYNEQFF.

The chain uses TRBV19 and TRBJ2-5; 10 bases agree with TRBD1. In germline, CDR1 is LNHDA, CDR2 SQIVND (reference sequence). The CDR3 runs 14 residues. J lost 1 base, V lost 5 bases, and 1 base had no gene match. The CDR3 region is CASSGQGVQETQYF. The DNA of the CDR3 is TGTGCCAGTAGTGGACAGGGGGTCCAAGAGACCCAGTACTTC.

This sequence joins TRBV25-1 and TRBJ2-7, with D hard to call. Trimming pared 3 bases from V and 0 bases from J, leaving 9 bases between. Germline CDR1 reads MGHDK; CDR2 reads SYGVNS. The CDR3 extends over 14 amino acids. CDR3 region: CASSDFSLSYEQYF. CDR3 bases: TGTGCCAGCAGTGATTTTTCCCTCTCCTACGAGCAGTACTTC.

Turning to this clone: The sample has other DNA sequences that encode this CDR3 too. The gene calls are TRBV6-4 and TRBJ2-2; 9 bases match TRBD2. J gave up 4 bases and V 0 bases, and 0 bases lay outside the gene matches. Germline V gene data show CDR1 as MRHNA and CDR2 as SNTAGT. This CDR3 has 15 residues. CDR3 region: CASSDSSGGTGELFF. The CDR3 DNA is TGTGCCAGCAGTGACTCTAGCGGGGGCACCGGGGAGCTGTTTTTT.

This chain connects TRBV21-1 to TRBJ2-3; the listed D gene, TRBD1, was not tested against the DNA. TRBV21-1 is annotated as a pseudogene. This CDR3 region has 16 residues. This chain's CDR3 is CASSHSGDAFTDTQYF. The CDR3 coding sequence is TGTGCCAGCAGCCACTCAGGGGACGCTTTCACAGATACGCAGTATTTT.

The chain uses TRBV7-2 and TRBJ1-2; D is uncertain. This CDR3 is 13 amino acids long. From germline, CDR1 is SGHTA and CDR2 FQGNSA. Trimming cost V 5 bases and J 4 bases, with 11 bases left between them. The CDR3 DNA is TGTGCCAGCAGCCCGAGTAACCTCTATGGCTACACCTTC. This gives the protein CASSPSNLYGYTF. Full variable domain (outside the CDR3, taken from reference TRBV7-2 and TRBJ1-2): GAGVSQSPSNKVTEKGKDVELRCDPISGHTALYWYRQSLGQGLEFLIYFQGNSAPDKSGLPSDRFSAERTGGSVSTLTIQRTQQEDSAVYLCASSPSNLYGYTFGSGTRLTVV.

The CDR3 region is CASSPGRDRGIYGYTF. CDR3 nucleotide sequence: TGCGCCAGCAGCCCCGGCCGGGACAGGGGAATCTATGGCTACACCTTC. The V and J genes are TRBV5-1 and TRBJ1-2; 10 bases map to TRBD1. The germline V gene has CDR1 SGHRS and CDR2 YFSETQ. J lost 4 bases, V lost 4 bases, and 10 bases had no gene match. This CDR3 comprises 16 residues.

The chain carries TRBV5-1 and TRBJ2-7, with 7 positions matching TRBD1. Trimming removed 2 bases from V and 4 bases from J; junction bases left unmatched: 9. Looked up from germline, CDR1 is SGHRS and CDR2 is YFSETQ. The CDR3 length is 15 residues. CDR3 DNA sequence: TGCGCCAGCAGCTTAGACAGGGAATGGTTTTACGAGCAGTACTTC. It translates to CASSLDREWFYEQYF.

This clone occurred a few times. The chain couples TRBV19 to TRBJ1-1, with TRBD1 as a possible D gene (5 bases). Germline V lookup: CDR1 LNHDA, CDR2 SQIVND (reference sequence). V lost 10 bases, J lost 5 bases, and 17 bases lay in between. CDR3 length: 13 amino acids. CDR3 bases: TGTGCCACCGGACAATGGCTGCAGACTGAAGCTTTCTTT. It is translated as CATGQWLQTEAFF.

The J gene is TRBJ2-1, the V gene TRBV6-1; D is unclear. This CDR3 region has 13 residues. V was shortened by 5 bases and J by 10 bases, with 15 bases between the two germline ends. From germline, CDR1 is MNHNS and CDR2 SASEGT. The CDR3 DNA is TGTGCCAGCAGTATGGTTGGGCGCAGGGAGCAGTTCTTC. It specifies CASSMVGRREQFF.

V is TRBV29-1 and J is TRBJ2-2; D is perhaps TRBD1 (5 bases). This CDR3 contains 14 residues. With 4 bases removed from V and 3 bases from J, the gap between germline ends came to 12 bases. The V gene's germline CDR1 is SQVTM and CDR2 ANQGSEA. The CDR3 loop reads CSVGSRADTGELFF. CDR3 bases: TGCAGCGTTGGAAGCAGGGCAGACACCGGGGAGCTGTTTTTT.

The chain has TRBV7-6 and TRBJ2-5, with D maybe TRBD1 (5 bases). V lost 3 bases and J lost 4, with 18 bases in between. The V gene's germline CDR1 is SGHVS and CDR2 FNYEAQ. CDR3 length: 16 amino acids. The CDR3 loop is CASSFETEALTETQYF. CDR3 in DNA: TGTGCCAGCAGCTTCGAGACAGAAGCTCTTACAGAGACCCAGTACTTC.

This chain uses TRBV1 with TRBJ2-3; TRBD2 was called by the table and not checked on the DNA. TRBV1 is a pseudogene segment. The CDR3 has 12 amino acids. In nucleotides, the CDR3 is TGCACCAGCCTCGCTAGCTTAGATACGCAGTATTTT. This gives the protein CTSLASLDTQYF.

The chain joins TRBV7-8 to TRBJ1-4, with unresolved D. Germline assignment: CDR1 SGHVS and CDR2 FQNEAQ. CDR3 length: 18 amino acids. V was shortened by 2 bases and J by 2 bases, with 18 bases between the two germline ends. CDR3 DNA: TGTGCCAGCAGCTTATTCGCTTTGTCGGGTTCCACTAATGAAAAACTGTTTTTT. Its protein product is CASSLFALSGSTNEKLFF.